The rows below give T cell receptor beta chains drawn from one sample of a study of blood T cell repertoires in COVID-19. The protocol was immunoSEQ multiplex PCR, while the TCRdb copy is restricted to in-frame clones and leaves out a portion. Among 150,000 to 200,000 clones listed, under 90% were seen once. Sequences were obtained from peripheral blood. These receptors were taken from a man in his forties with acute or convalescent COVID-19. Each CDR3 is given with its conserved first and last residue. A D gene is named only where the DNA matches it firmly. Size is stated for part of the rows, as once, few or many counts, or as a class when the clone is expanded.

CDR3aa | CDR3nt | abundance | v_gene | d_gene | j_gene
CSVENRLAASYEQYF | TGCAGCGTTGAAAATAGACTAGCGGCCTCCTACGAGCAGTACTTC | NA | TRBV29-1 | TRBD2 | TRBJ2-7
CASSSDSGNYGYTF | TGTGCCAGCAGTTCCGACTCCGGTAACTATGGCTACACCTTC | NA | TRBV6-5 | NA | TRBJ1-2
CASSQGVGNTIYF | TGTGCCAGCAGTCAGGGTGTGGGAAACACCATATATTTT | once | TRBV6-5 | NA | TRBJ1-3
CASSRTTGTDSYEQYF | TGTGCCAGCAGCCGCACTACCGGGACAGACTCCTACGAGCAGTACTTC | NA | TRBV11-2 | TRBD1 | TRBJ2-7
CASSEAGAGTSF | TGTGCCAGCAGTGAAGCTGGTGCAGGGACAAGCTTT | once | TRBV2 | NA | TRBJ2-3
CASRDGGDTEAFF | TGTGCCAGCCGCGACGGGGGAGACACTGAAGCTTTCTTT | NA | TRBV27 | NA | TRBJ1-1
CSVGESGFSGELFF | TGCAGCGTTGGAGAATCAGGGTTCTCCGGGGAGCTGTTTTTT | NA | TRBV29-1 | NA | TRBJ2-2
CASTKTGTIPDGYTF | TGTGCCAGCACTAAGACAGGGACAATTCCCGATGGCTACACCTTC | NA | TRBV2 | TRBD1 | TRBJ1-2
CASRRTVASYEQYF | TGTGCCAGTAGGAGGACAGTCGCCTCCTACGAGCAGTACTTC | NA | TRBV19 | NA | TRBJ2-7
CASSTGLSQYEQYF | TGTGCCAGCAGTACAGGGTTATCGCAATACGAGCAGTACTTC | NA | TRBV6-2/TRBV6-3 | NA | TRBJ2-7
CASSTGTSGKETQYF | TGCGCCAGCAGCACCGGGACTAGCGGGAAAGAGACCCAGTACTTC | NA | TRBV5-1 | TRBD2 | TRBJ2-5
CASSFGLAGASKNTQYF | TGTGCCAGCAGCTTCGGGTTAGCGGGGGCCTCCAAAAATACGCAGTATTTT | NA | TRBV11-2 | TRBD2 | TRBJ2-3
CASSPPTGGTHEQYF | TGTGCCAGCTCACCACCAACAGGGGGCACCCACGAGCAGTACTTC | NA | TRBV18 | TRBD1 | TRBJ2-7
CASSLGGVNTGELFF | TGTGCCAGCAGTTTAGGAGGGGTGAACACCGGGGAGCTGTTTTTT | NA | TRBV27 | NA | TRBJ2-2
CASSPYYTGELFF | TGTGCCAGCAGCCCGTATTACACCGGGGAGCTGTTTTTT | NA | TRBV14 | NA | TRBJ2-2
CASRIQGGPMNTEAFF | TGCGCCAGCCGTATACAGGGGGGACCCATGAACACTGAAGCTTTCTTT | NA | TRBV4-1 | TRBD1 | TRBJ1-1
CASSRGQGGGGYTF | TGTGCCAGCAGCCGAGGACAGGGGGGCGGTGGCTACACCTTC | few | TRBV7-9 | TRBD1 | TRBJ1-2
CASSAIRDRLSGANVLTF | TGTGCCAGTAGTGCAATCCGGGACAGACTTTCTGGGGCCAACGTCCTGACTTTC | NA | TRBV19 | TRBD1 | TRBJ2-6
CASSYTGGADTQYF | TGTGCCAGCAGTTACACGGGGGGCGCAGATACGCAGTATTTT | NA | TRBV6-5 | NA | TRBJ2-3
CASSNRDRGRGEQFF | TGTGCCAGTAGTAACCGGGACAGGGGGCGAGGGGAGCAGTTCTTC | NA | TRBV19 | TRBD1 | TRBJ2-1
CASETADRAYSYEQYF | TGTGCCTCTGAAACCGCAGACAGGGCTTATTCCTACGAGCAGTACTTC | NA | TRBV24-1 | TRBD1 | TRBJ2-7
CASSPTGRLMNGKLFF | TGTGCCAGCAGCCCGACAGGGAGGTTAATGAATGGAAAACTGTTTTTT | NA | TRBV28 | TRBD1 | TRBJ1-4
CASSPFTSLDTEAFF | TGCGCCAGCAGCCCTTTTACATCGCTGGACACTGAAGCTTTCTTT | NA | TRBV5-1 | NA | TRBJ1-1
CASRKGVDNQPQHF | TGTGCCAGTAGAAAGGGAGTGGACAATCAGCCCCAGCATTTT | once | TRBV19 | NA | TRBJ1-5
CASSQAGREETQYF | TGTGCCAGCAGCCAGGCGGGGAGGGAAGAGACCCAGTACTTC | NA | TRBV11-3 | TRBD2 | TRBJ2-5
CASSMGHGNNQPQHF | TGTGCCAGTAGTATGGGGCACGGTAACAATCAGCCCCAGCATTTT | NA | TRBV19 | NA | TRBJ1-5
CASSRAPSYEQYF | TGTGCCAGCAGTCGTGCGCCGTCCTACGAGCAGTACTTC | few | TRBV28 | NA | TRBJ2-7
CASSLARGRNNEQFF | TGTGCCAGCAGCTTAGCCAGGGGGCGAAACAATGAGCAGTTCTTC | NA | TRBV7-2 | TRBD1 | TRBJ2-1
CASSPEGSPKNIQYF | TGTGCCAGCTCACCTGAGGGTTCGCCCAAAAACATTCAGTACTTC | NA | TRBV18 | NA | TRBJ2-4
CASSLGGLAGSTDTQYF | TGCGCCAGCAGCTTGGGGGGACTAGCGGGGAGCACAGATACGCAGTATTTT | NA | TRBV5-1 | TRBD2 | TRBJ2-3
CASSLATVLSHTDTQYF | TGTGCCAGCAGCTTAGCTACCGTACTAAGCCACACAGATACGCAGTATTTT | once | TRBV7-2 | NA | TRBJ2-3
CASRPTGGGDEQYF | TGTGCCAGCAGACCGACAGGGGGCGGCGACGAGCAGTACTTC | NA | TRBV2 | TRBD1 | TRBJ2-7
CASKSQGAAYEQYF | TGTGCCAGCAAATCACAGGGGGCGGCCTACGAGCAGTACTTC | NA | TRBV6-5 | TRBD1 | TRBJ2-7